The 22 T cell receptor beta chains presented below share a single source sample, sequenced in a study of T cells expressing NK-cell markers. TCRdb reanalyzed the 5' RACE reads, giving one entry per CDR3 protein sequence and no DNA. Its table records 400,000 to 450,000 distinct CDR3 sequences. The sequenced sample consisted of blood T cells: a sorted CD56 or NKG2C T cell subset, CD4+ or CD8+ T cells, or bulk PBMC T cells (not recorded which). Receptor source: a woman aged 18 to 75 in good health.

The rearrangement links TRBV12-5 to TRBJ1-5. Germline CDR1 reads LGHNT; CDR2 reads FRNRAP. CDR3 length equals 13 residues. The CDR3 reads CASAVWGNQPQHF. Based on the CDR3 plus reference TRBV12-5 and TRBJ1-5, the full variable domain is DARVTQTPRHKVTEMGQEVTMRCQPILGHNTVFWYRQTMMQGLELLAYFRNRAPLDDSGMPKDRFSAEMPDATLATLKIQPSEPRDSAVYFCASAVWGNQPQHFGDGTRLSIL.

The rearrangement uses TRBV12-3 or TRBV12-4 and TRBJ2-5; TCRdb lists TRBD1, though no DNA is available to test this call. This CDR3 has 15 amino acids. The CDR3 sequence: CASSFFSGGQETQYF.

The chain recombines TRBV2 with TRBJ1-1. The germline CDR1 and CDR2 sequences are SNHLY and FYNNEI. This CDR3 comprises 14 residues. The CDR3 reads CASKRDLLNTEAFF.

The rearrangement uses TRBV4-1 and TRBJ1-4; lacking DNA, the TRBD1 call made by TCRdb goes unchecked. CDR1 is MGHRA, CDR2 YSYEKL, per germline. The CDR3 loop spans 15 amino acids. The CDR3 protein is CASSQGWRGYEKLFF.

This chain uses TRBV19 with TRBJ2-7; the D call from TCRdb, TRBD1, cannot be confirmed without DNA. The V gene's germline CDR1 is LNHDA and CDR2 SQIVND (reference sequence). The CDR3 is made up of 11 amino acids. The CDR3 region is CATDSNYEQYF. The variable domain in full, completed from reference TRBV19 and TRBJ2-7, reads DGGITQSPKYLFRKEGQNVTLSCEQNLNHDAMYWYRQDPGQGLRLIYYSQIVNDFQKGDIAEGYSVSREKKESFPLTVTSAQKNPTAFYLCATDSNYEQYFGPGTRLTVT.

The CDR3 sequence: CASSFLAGTGELFF. This rearrangement joins TRBV12-3 or TRBV12-4 to TRBJ2-2; with no DNA, the TCRdb D assignment of TRBD2 cannot be verified. The CDR3 is made up of 14 amino acids.

The V call is TRBV6-5, the J call TRBJ2-7; there is no DNA to check the TCRdb D call of TRBD2. CDR3 size: 16 residues. Germline lookup yields CDR1 MNHEY and CDR2 SVGAGI. The CDR3 is CASSYSIGLAAYEQYF.

The rearrangement links TRBV29-1 to TRBJ1-2. Per germline, CDR1 SQVTM and CDR2 ANQGSEA. There are 13 residues in the CDR3. CDR3 sequence: CSVGNLEFYGYTF.

The V call is TRBV29-1, the J call TRBJ2-7; there is no DNA to check the TCRdb D call of TRBD1. There are 13 residues in the CDR3. Per the germline V gene, CDR1 is SQVTM and CDR2 is ANQGSEA. The CDR3 sequence: CSVEGGHSYEQYF.

The rearrangement joins TRBV20-1 to TRBJ2-7; the D call from TCRdb, TRBD1, cannot be confirmed without DNA. Looked up from germline, CDR1 is DFQATT and CDR2 is SNEGSKA (reference sequence). CDR3 length equals 15 residues. This chain's CDR3 is CSAPLTRLLAYEQYF.

The V call is TRBV29-1, the J call TRBJ1-1. The CDR3 length is 13 residues. Per the germline V gene, CDR1 is SQVTM and CDR2 is ANQGSEA. CDR3: CSVEFKFNTEAFF.

This chain joins TRBV20-1 and TRBJ2-3; TCRdb returns TRBD2, unconfirmable since there is no DNA. Per germline, CDR1 DFQATT and CDR2 SNEGSKA (reference sequence). The CDR3 runs to 14 residues. The CDR3 spells CSAISPAKADTQYF.

The V call is TRBV20-1, the J call TRBJ1-1; TCRdb names TRBD1, which stays unverified in the absence of DNA. The V gene's germline CDR1 is DFQATT and CDR2 SNEGSKA (reference sequence). The CDR3 is 15 amino acids. CDR3 amino acids: CSAPGQGLPDTEAFF.

J is TRBJ2-2 and V is TRBV19; the D call of TRBD1 rests on TCRdb alone, since no DNA is present to check it. The CDR3 runs 13 residues. Germline V gene sequence: CDR1 LNHDA, CDR2 SQIVND (reference sequence). The CDR3 protein is CASSPSATGELFF.

The chain links TRBV4-3 to TRBJ2-1; TCRdb's D call of TRBD2 is untestable without DNA. Germline-derived CDR1 and CDR2 are LGHNA and YSLEER. This CDR3 region has 15 residues. The CDR3 loop is CASSPLLAGKNEQFF.

This chain links TRBV4-1 with TRBJ2-3. The CDR3 is made up of 15 amino acids. The germline V gene encodes CDR1 MGHRA and CDR2 YSYEKL. The CDR3 sequence: CASSQENSVTDTQYF.

The chain has TRBV20-1 and TRBJ2-5; absent DNA, TCRdb's TRBD1 call cannot be checked. The germline gives CDR1 DFQATT, CDR2 SNEGSKA (reference sequence). This CDR3 contains 14 residues. This CDR3 is CSANRDRGWETQYF.

V and J are TRBV28 and TRBJ2-3; checking the TCRdb D call of TRBD2 is not possible without DNA. CDR1 and CDR2 (germline): MDHEN, SYDVKM. The length of the CDR3 is 18 residues. This CDR3 reads CASSLGIGPSGTTDTQYF.

The CDR3 protein is CASSYGRGHDQPQHF. J is TRBJ1-5 and V is TRBV6-5; TCRdb's assignment of TRBD1 cannot be checked, as there is no DNA. CDR1 and CDR2 from the germline V gene are MNHEY and SVGAGI. This CDR3 comprises 15 residues.

V is TRBV2 and J is TRBJ2-1. Germline V gene sequence: CDR1 SNHLY, CDR2 FYNNEI. The CDR3 has 11 residues. The CDR3 loop reads CASSETRTMFF.

This chain joins TRBV30 and TRBJ2-7; absent DNA, TCRdb's TRBD2 call cannot be checked. Germline V CDR1 and CDR2: GTSNPN, SVGIG (reference sequence). The CDR3 extends over 13 amino acids. The CDR3 is CAWSPGGPGEQYF.

The chain employs TRBV20-1 and TRBJ2-5; TCRdb selects TRBD2, and the lack of DNA leaves this call unchecked. The germline V gene encodes CDR1 DFQATT and CDR2 SNEGSKA (reference sequence). The CDR3 contains 13 residues. The CDR3 reads CSASSGGWETQYF.